Shown below are 5 T cell receptor beta chains from a single sample sequenced in a study of OX40 agonist ivuxolimab in advanced cancers. Profiling relied on immunoSEQ multiplex PCR, and the TCRdb table lists in-frame clones only, not all of them. The sample includes about 100,000 clones, approximately 90% of them seen just once. The starting material was CD4+ or CD8+ T cells sorted from blood, obtained in a trial of the OX40 agonist ivuxolimab. These receptors were collected from an adult with an advanced solid tumor such as melanoma, head and neck, liver or kidney cancer.

This chain connects TRBV6-5 to TRBJ1-2; tentative D call: TRBD1 (5 bases). Germline V gene data show CDR1 as MNHEY and CDR2 as SVGAGI. Trimming cost V 4 bases and J 1 base, with 13 bases left between them. The CDR3 has 15 residues. The CDR3 DNA is TGTGCCAGCAGTTCTAAGGGGACCCTTAACTATGGCTACACCTTC. Protein product: CASSSKGTLNYGYTF.

The gene calls are TRBV2 and TRBJ1-1; D might be TRBD1 (5 bases). The V end lost 5 bases, the J end lost 1 base, and 17 bases lay between the germline ends. The CDR3 spans 16 residues. CDR1 and CDR2 from the germline V gene are SNHLY and FYNNEI. CDR3 sequence reads: CASSLGDGRGNTEAFF. CDR3 coding DNA: TGTGCCAGCAGTTTGGGGGACGGGCGGGGGAACACTGAAGCTTTCTTT.

The genes are TRBV4-3 and TRBJ2-5; D unclear. CDR1 and CDR2 from the germline V gene are LGHNA and YSLEER. Trimming pared 4 bases from V and 5 bases from J, leaving 17 bases between. The CDR3 is 15 residues long. CDR3 DNA: TGCGCCAGCAGCCCAAGCGCGCAGTCTCAGGAGACCCAGTACTTC. Protein: CASSPSAQSQETQYF.

The J gene is TRBJ2-3, the V gene TRBV15; D is possibly TRBD2 (6 bases). The CDR3 spans 16 residues. From germline, CDR1 is LNHNV and CDR2 YYDKDF (reference sequence). V was cut by 1 base and J by 0 bases, with 11 bases left in between. This CDR3 is CATSRGSGVSTDTQYF. The CDR3 DNA reads as TGTGCCACCAGCAGAGGTAGCGGAGTAAGCACAGATACGCAGTATTTT. Variable domain in full (rest from reference TRBV15 and TRBJ2-3): DAMVIQNPRYQVTQFGKPVTLSCSQTLNHNVMYWYQQKSSQAPKLLFHYYDKDFNNEADTPDNFQSRRPNTSFCFLDIRSPGLGDTAMYLCATSRGSGVSTDTQYFGPGTRLTVL.

This sequence joins TRBV19 and TRBJ2-1; no reliable D call. The CDR3 contains 15 residues. The V gene's germline CDR1 is LNHDA and CDR2 SQIVND (reference sequence). Trimming cost V 6 bases and J 1 base, with 13 bases left between them. CDR3 loop: CASSVYSTSYNEQFF. In DNA form, the CDR3 reads TGTGCCAGTAGCGTCTACTCGACTTCCTACAATGAGCAGTTCTTC.